One T cell receptor (beta chain) is described in this entry. The data were obtained in a study of cytomegalovirus exposure and HLA in healthy donors. Primers: 60 Vbeta forward and 13 Jbeta reverse. Using immunoSEQ multiplex PCR, the repertoire was profiled, and TCRdb retains in-frame clones only, with some absent. The top ten hold roughly 5% of the sample, which has around 180,000 clones, about four fifths seen once. The CDR3 sequence is 14 residues long. Germline values: CDR1 LNHNV, CDR2 YYDKDF (reference sequence). Trimming removed 3 bases from V and 2 bases from J, with 8 bases in between. The chain employs TRBV15 and TRBJ1-5, with D possibly TRBD1 on 5 matching bases. Sequencing was done on a sample of PBMCs. The receptor was derived from a man between 18 and 29 years old in good health and CMV-seronegative. CDR3: CATSRTVRNQPQHF. Here the CDR3 DNA reads TGTGCCACCAGCAGGACAGTTCGCAATCAGCCCCAGCATTTT.